This entry describes one T cell receptor beta chain. Its target is unknown. The data were obtained in a study of T cell responses to AZD1222 COVID-19 vaccine. Study-level points and caveats: Across spike, vaccine-associated CD4 TCRs were found, dominant at 160-218 and 743-854. Within unmutated variant regions lay the reported targets of nearly half of spike-specific TCRs. It was only after the peak T cell response that any repertoires were sampled.

Data came from immunoSEQ multiplex PCR; TCRdb stores just in-frame clones and leaves some out. The table includes 140,000 to 150,000 clones, about 86% detected once. The V gene's germline CDR1 is SNHLY and CDR2 FYNNEI. The CDR3 covers 16 residues. Trimming took 4 bases from V and 5 from J; bases not matched to a gene: 11. The receptor was isolated from an adult who received the AZD1222 COVID-19 vaccine. The V call is TRBV2, the J call TRBJ2-5, with 9 bases fitting TRBD1. The specimen comprised peripheral blood, sampled 28 days after the second AZD1222 dose. The CDR3 nucleotides are TGTGCCAGCAGTGCAATCGGACAGGGGATAGGGGAGACCCAGTACTTC. Its protein is CASSAIGQGIGETQYF. Complete variable domain (other parts from reference TRBV2 and TRBJ2-5): EPEVTQTPSHQVTQMGQEVILRCVPISNHLYFYWYRQILGQKVEFLVSFYNNEISEKSEIFDDQFSVERPDGSNFTLKIRSTKLEDSAMYFCASSAIGQGIGETQYFGPGTRLLVL.